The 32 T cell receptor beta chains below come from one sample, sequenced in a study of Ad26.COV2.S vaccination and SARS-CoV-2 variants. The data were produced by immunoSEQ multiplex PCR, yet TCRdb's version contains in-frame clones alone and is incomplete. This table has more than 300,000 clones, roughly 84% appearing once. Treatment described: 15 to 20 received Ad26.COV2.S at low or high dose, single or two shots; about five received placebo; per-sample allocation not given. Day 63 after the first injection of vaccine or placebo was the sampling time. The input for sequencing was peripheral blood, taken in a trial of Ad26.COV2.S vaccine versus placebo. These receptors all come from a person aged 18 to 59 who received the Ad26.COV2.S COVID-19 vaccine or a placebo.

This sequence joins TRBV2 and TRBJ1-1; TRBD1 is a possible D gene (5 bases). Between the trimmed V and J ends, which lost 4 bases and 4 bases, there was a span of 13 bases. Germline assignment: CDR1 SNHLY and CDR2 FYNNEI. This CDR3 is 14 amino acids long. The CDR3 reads CASSVGPGGTEAFF. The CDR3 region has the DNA TGTGCCAGCAGTGTTGGTCCCGGGGGCACTGAAGCTTTCTTT.

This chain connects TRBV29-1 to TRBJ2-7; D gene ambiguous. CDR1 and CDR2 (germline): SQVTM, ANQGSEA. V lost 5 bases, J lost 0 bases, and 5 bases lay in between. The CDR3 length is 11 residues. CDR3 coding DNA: TGCAGCGTTATTCTCTCCTACGAGCAGTACTTC. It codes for CSVILSYEQYF.

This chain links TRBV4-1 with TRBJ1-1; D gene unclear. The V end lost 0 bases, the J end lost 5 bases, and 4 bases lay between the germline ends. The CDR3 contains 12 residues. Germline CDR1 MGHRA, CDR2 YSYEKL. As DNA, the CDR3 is TGCGCCAGCAGCCAAGAATGGACTGAAGCTTTCTTT. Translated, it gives CASSQEWTEAFF.

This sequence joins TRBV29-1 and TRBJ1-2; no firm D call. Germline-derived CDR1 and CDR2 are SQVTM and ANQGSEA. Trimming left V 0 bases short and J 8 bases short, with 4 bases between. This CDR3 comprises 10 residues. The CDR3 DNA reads TGCAGCGTTGAAGAAGGGGGCTACACCTTC. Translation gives CSVEEGGYTF. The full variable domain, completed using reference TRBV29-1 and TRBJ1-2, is SAVISQKPSRDICQRGTSLTIQCQVDSQVTMMFWYRQQPGQSLTLIATANQGSEATYESGFVIDKFPISRPNLTFSTLTVSNMSPEDSSIYLCSVEEGGYTFGSGTRLTVV.

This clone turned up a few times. In DNA, the CDR3 is TGTGCCAGCAGCTTAGACAGGGTCTATGGCTACACCTTC. Translating gives CASSLDRVYGYTF. The chain employs TRBV7-2 and TRBJ1-2; the D gene is possibly TRBD1 (6 bases). Germline CDR1 is SGHTA and CDR2 is FQGNSA. V lost 1 base to trimming and J lost 4 bases, with 7 bases between them. The CDR3 is 13 residues long. The whole variable domain, remainder taken from reference TRBV7-2 and TRBJ1-2, is GAGVSQSPSNKVTEKGKDVELRCDPISGHTALYWYRQSLGQGLEFLIYFQGNSAPDKSGLPSDRFSAERTGGSVSTLTIQRTQQEDSAVYLCASSLDRVYGYTFGSGTRLTVV.

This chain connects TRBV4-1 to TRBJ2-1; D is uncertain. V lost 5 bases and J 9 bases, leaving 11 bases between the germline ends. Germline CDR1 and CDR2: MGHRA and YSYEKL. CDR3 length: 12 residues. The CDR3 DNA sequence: TGCGCCAGCAGCATGCTGGGTGGTGAGCAGTTCTTC. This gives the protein CASSMLGGEQFF.

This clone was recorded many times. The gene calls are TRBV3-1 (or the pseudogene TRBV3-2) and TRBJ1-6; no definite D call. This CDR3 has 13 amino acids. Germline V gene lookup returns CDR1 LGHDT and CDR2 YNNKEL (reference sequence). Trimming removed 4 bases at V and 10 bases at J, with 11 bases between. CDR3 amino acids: CASSLAGNSPLHF. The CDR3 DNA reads TGTGCCAGCAGCCTTGCGGGGAACTCACCCCTCCACTTT.

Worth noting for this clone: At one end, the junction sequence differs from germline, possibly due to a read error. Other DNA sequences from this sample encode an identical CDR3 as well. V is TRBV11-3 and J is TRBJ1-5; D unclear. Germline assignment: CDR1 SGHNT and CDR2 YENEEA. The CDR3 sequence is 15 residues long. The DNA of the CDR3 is TGTGCCAGTAGCTCCTCCCGGAGGAGCAATCAGCCCCAGCATTTT. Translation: CASSSSRRSNQPQHF.

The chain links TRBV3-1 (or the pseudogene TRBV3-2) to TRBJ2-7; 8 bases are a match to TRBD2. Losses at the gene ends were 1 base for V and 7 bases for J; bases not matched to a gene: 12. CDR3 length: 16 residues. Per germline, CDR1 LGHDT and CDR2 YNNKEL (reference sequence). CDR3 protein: CASSQAGRGGIREQYF. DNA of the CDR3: TGTGCCAGCAGCCAAGCCGGGAGGGGGGGGATTCGGGAGCAGTACTTC.

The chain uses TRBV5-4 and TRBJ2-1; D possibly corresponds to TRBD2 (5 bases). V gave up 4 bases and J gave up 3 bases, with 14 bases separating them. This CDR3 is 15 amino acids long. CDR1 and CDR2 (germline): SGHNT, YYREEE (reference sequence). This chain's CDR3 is CASSPSGRRYNEQFF. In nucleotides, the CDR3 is TGTGCCAGCAGCCCGAGCGGTAGACGCTACAATGAGCAGTTCTTC.

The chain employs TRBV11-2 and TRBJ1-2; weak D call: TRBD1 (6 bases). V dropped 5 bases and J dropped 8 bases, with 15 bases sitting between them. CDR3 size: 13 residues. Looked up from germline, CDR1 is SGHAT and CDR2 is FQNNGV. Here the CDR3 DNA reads TGTGCCAGCAGCCCGGGGGGGCTGGAGGGCTACACCTTC. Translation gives CASSPGGLEGYTF. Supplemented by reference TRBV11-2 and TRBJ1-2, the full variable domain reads EAGVAQSPRYKIIEKRQSVAFWCNPISGHATLYWYQQILGQGPKLLIQFQNNGVVDDSQLPKDRFSAERLKGVDSTLKIQPAKLEDSAVYLCASSPGGLEGYTFGSGTRLTVV.

The CDR3 nucleotides are TGTGCCAGCAGGGCGTACCGGACAGGGGGGCGAAGTGAGCAGTTCTTC. It encodes CASRAYRTGGRSEQFF. The V gene is TRBV27, the J gene TRBJ2-1; the match to TRBD1 covers 10 bases. J gave up 9 bases and V 6 bases, and 14 bases lay outside the gene matches. CDR1 and CDR2 (germline): MNHEY, SMNVEV (reference sequence). This CDR3 has 16 residues.

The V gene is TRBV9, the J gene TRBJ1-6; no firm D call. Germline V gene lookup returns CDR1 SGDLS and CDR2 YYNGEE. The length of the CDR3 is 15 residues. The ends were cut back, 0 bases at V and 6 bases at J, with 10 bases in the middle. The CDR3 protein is CASSVGETGNSPLHF. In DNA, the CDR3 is TGTGCCAGCAGCGTAGGCGAGACGGGTAATTCACCCCTCCACTTT.

The CDR3 bases are TGCGCCAGCAGCTTAGCGGGGGGTAAAGAGACCCAGTACTTC. Translated: CASSLAGGKETQYF. The chain recombines TRBV5-1 with TRBJ2-5; 9 nucleotides match TRBD2. Trimming at V came to 2 bases and at J to 3 bases, leaving 2 bases not matched to a gene. This CDR3 is built from 14 residues. Per germline, CDR1 SGHRS and CDR2 YFSETQ.

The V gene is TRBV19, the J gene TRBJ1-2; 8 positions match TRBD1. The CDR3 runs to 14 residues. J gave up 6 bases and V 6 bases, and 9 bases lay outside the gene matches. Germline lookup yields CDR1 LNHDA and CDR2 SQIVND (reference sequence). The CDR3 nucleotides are TGTGCCAGTAGCCAGACAGGGGCAGGGGATGGCTACACCTTC. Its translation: CASSQTGAGDGYTF.

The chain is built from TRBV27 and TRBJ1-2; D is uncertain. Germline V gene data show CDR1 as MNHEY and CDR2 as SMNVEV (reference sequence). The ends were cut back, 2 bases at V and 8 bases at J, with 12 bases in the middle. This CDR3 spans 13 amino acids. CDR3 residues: CASSLAKGGGYTF. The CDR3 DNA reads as TGTGCCAGCAGTTTAGCAAAGGGCGGCGGCTACACCTTC.

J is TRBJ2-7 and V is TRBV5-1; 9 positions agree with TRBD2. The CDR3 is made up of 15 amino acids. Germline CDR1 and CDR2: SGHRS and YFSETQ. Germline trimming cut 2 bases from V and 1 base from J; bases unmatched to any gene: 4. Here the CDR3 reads CASSLAGGISYEQYF. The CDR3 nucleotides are TGCGCCAGCAGCTTAGCGGGGGGCATATCCTACGAGCAGTACTTC.

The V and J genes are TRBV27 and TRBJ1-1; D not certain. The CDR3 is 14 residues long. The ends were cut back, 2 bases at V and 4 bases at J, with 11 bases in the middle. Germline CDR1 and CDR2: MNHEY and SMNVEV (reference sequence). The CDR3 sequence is CASSLMAKATEAFF. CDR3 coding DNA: TGTGCCAGCAGTTTAATGGCGAAGGCCACTGAAGCTTTCTTT.

The CDR3, as DNA: TGTGCCAGCAGTGAAGGTATATATAGCAATCAGCCCCAGCATTTT. As protein: CASSEGIYSNQPQHF. The chain employs TRBV2 and TRBJ1-5; D remains unclear. Germline V gives CDR1 SNHLY, CDR2 FYNNEI. The length of the CDR3 is 15 residues. V shed 1 base and J shed 0 bases, with 7 bases lying between them.

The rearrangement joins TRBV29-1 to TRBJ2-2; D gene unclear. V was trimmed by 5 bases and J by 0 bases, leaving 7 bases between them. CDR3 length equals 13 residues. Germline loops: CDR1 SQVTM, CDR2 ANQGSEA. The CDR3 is CSVRQTNTGELFF. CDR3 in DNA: TGCAGCGTTCGGCAGACGAACACCGGGGAGCTGTTTTTT.

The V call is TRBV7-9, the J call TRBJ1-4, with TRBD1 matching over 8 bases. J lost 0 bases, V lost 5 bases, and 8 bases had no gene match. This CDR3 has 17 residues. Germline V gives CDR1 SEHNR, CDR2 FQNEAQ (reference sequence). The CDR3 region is CASSPPGTGATNEKLFF. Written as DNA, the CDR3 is TGTGCCAGCAGCCCTCCAGGGACAGGAGCAACTAATGAAAAACTGTTTTTT.

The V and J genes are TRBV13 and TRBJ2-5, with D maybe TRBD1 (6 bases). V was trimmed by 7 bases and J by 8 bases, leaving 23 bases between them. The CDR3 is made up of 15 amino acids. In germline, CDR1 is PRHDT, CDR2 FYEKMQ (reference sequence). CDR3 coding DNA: TGTGCCAGCACCTTCGGACAGACCCGCCAATTTACCCAGTACTTC. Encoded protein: CASTFGQTRQFTQYF.

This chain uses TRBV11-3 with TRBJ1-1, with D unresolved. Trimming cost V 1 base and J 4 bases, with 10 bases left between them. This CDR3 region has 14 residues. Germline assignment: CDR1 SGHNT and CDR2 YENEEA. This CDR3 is CASSLGGPATEAFF. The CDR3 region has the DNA TGTGCCAGCAGCTTAGGAGGGCCGGCCACTGAAGCTTTCTTT.

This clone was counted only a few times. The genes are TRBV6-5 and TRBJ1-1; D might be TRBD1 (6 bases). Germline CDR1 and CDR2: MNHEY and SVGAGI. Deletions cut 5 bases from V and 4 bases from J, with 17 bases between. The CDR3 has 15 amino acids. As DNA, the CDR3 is TGTGCCAGCAGTAAACAGGGCTTGGGACGCACTGAAGCTTTCTTT. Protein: CASSKQGLGRTEAFF.

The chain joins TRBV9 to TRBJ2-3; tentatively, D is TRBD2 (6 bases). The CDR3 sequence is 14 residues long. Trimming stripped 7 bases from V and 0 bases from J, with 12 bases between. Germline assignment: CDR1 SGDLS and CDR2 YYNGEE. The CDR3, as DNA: TGTGCCAGCGCAAGTGGGACTAGCACAGATACGCAGTATTTT. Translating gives CASASGTSTDTQYF.

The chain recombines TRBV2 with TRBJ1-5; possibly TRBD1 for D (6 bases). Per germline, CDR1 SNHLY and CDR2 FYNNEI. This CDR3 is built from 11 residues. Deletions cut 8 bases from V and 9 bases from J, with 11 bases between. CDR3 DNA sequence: TGTGCCAGCTCCGAAGGGGGGCCCCAGCATTTT. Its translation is CASSEGGPQHF.

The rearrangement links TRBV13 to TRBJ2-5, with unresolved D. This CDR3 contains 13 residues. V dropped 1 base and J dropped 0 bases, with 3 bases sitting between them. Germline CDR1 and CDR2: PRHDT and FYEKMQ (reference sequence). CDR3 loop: CASSLAYQETQYF. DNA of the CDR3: TGTGCCAGCAGCTTAGCCTACCAAGAGACCCAGTACTTC.

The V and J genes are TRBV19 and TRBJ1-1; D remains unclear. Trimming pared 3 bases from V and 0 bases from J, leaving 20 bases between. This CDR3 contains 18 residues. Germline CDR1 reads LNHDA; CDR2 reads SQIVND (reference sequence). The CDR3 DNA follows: TGTGCCAGTAGTATCAGCGGGCTACCTCCCCGCCTGAACACTGAAGCTTTCTTT. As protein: CASSISGLPPRLNTEAFF.

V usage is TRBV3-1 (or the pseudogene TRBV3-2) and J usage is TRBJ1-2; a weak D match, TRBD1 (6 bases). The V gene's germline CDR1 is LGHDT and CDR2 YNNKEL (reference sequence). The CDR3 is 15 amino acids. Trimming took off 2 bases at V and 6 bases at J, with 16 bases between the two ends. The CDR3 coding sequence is TGTGCCAGCAGCCAACAGGACAGACTACGTAATGGCTACACCTTC. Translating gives CASSQQDRLRNGYTF.

CDR3 region: CASSEARVGELFF. The DNA of the CDR3 is TGTGCCAGCAGTGAAGCGAGGGTCGGGGAGCTGTTTTTT. The chain joins TRBV2 to TRBJ2-2; TRBD2 might be the D (5 bases). The CDR3 spans 13 residues. V lost 0 bases to trimming and J lost 7 bases, with 6 bases between them. From germline, CDR1 is SNHLY and CDR2 FYNNEI.

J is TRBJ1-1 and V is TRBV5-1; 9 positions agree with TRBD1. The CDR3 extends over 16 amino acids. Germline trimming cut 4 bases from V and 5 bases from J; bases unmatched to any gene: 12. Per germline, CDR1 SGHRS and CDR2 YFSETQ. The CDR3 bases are TGCGCCAGCAGCCATGTTCCGGGACAGGGAAGAACTGAAGCTTTCTTT. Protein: CASSHVPGQGRTEAFF.

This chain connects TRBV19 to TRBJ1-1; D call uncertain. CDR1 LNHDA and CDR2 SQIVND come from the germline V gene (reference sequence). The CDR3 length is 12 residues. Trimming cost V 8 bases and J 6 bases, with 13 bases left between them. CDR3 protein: CASLPSGAEAFF. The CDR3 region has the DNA TGTGCCAGTTTACCGAGTGGCGCTGAAGCTTTCTTT.